This T cell receptor beta chain stems from a study of OX40 agonist ivuxolimab in advanced cancers. The wider study: A male proportion of approximately 80% was recorded, with mean age 60 years and range roughly 23 to 79. Study-wide findings and caveats: Certain nonresponders additionally had low normalized T-cell clonal expansion. CD4+ and CD8+ T cells in blood underwent clonal expansion by week 6 at 0.1 to 3.0 mg/kg.

This clone showed up just once. Its antigen remains unidentified. Sequenced by immunoSEQ multiplex PCR; TCRdb stores in-frame clones only, minus some. The table has under 80,000 clones, around nine tenths seen once; the top ten hold over 0.75%. This TCR came from an adult with an advanced solid tumor such as melanoma, head and neck, liver or kidney cancer. The sequencing here drew on CD4+ or CD8+ T cells sorted from blood, taken in a trial of the OX40 agonist ivuxolimab.

The CDR3 sequence: CASSPGQLMNTEAFF. In DNA form, the CDR3 reads TGTGCCAGCAGCCCGGGACAGCTTATGAACACTGAAGCTTTCTTT. The V call is TRBV13, the J call TRBJ1-1, with 7 bases matching TRBD1. Germline CDR1 is PRHDT and CDR2 is FYEKMQ (reference sequence). The CDR3 runs 15 residues. V lost 5 bases to trimming and J lost 0 bases; unmatched junction nucleotides: 6.